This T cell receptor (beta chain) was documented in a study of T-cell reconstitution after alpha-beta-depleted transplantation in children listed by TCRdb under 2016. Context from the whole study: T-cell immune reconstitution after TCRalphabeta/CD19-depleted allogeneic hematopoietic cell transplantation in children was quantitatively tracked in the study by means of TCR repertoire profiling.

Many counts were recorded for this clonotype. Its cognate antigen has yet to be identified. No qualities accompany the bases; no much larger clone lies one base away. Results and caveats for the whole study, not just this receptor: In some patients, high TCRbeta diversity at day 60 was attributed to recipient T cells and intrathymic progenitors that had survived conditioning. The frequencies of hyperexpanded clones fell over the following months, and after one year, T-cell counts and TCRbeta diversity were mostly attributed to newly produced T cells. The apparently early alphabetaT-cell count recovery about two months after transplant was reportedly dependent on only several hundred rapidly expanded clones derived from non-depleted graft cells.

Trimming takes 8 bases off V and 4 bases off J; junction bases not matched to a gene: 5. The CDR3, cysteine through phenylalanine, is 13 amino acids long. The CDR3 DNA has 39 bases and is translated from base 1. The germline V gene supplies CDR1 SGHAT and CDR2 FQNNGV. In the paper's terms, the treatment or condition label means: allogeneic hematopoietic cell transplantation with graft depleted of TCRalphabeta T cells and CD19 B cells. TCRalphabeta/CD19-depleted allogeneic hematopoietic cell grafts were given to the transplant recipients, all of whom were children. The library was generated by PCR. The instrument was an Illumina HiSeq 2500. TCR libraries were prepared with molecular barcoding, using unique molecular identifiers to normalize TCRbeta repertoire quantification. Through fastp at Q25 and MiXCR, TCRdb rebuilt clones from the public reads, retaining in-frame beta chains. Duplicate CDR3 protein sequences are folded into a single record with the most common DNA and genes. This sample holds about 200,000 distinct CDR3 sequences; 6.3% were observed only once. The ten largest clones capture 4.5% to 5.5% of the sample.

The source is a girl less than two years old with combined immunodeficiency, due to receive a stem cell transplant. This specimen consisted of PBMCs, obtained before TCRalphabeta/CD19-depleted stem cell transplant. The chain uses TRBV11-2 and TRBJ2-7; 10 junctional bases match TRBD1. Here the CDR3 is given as CASAPGQGYEQYF. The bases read TGTGCCAGCGCACCGGGACAGGGGTACGAGCAGTACTTC.